Included here is one T cell receptor (beta chain) sequence, with context. This entry belongs to a study of T cell changes during pregnancy in multiple sclerosis. J was trimmed by 6 bases and V by 3 bases; bases with no gene match: 13. The CDR3 is made up of 17 amino acids. Germline lookup yields CDR1 SGHRS and CDR2 YFSETQ. Sequenced by immunoSEQ multiplex PCR; TCRdb stores in-frame clones only, minus some. This table holds tens of thousands of clones, roughly nine tenths found once. The sequenced sample was CD4+ T cells from peripheral blood mononuclear cells, obtained in the first trimester of pregnancy. The J gene is TRBJ2-3, the V gene TRBV5-1; the match to TRBD1 covers 10 bases. The receptor comes from a female donor with multiple sclerosis, enrolled in a pregnancy study. The CDR3 region has the DNA TGCGCCAGCAGCTCAACATCCGGGACAGGGGATGGGGATACGCAGTATTTT. It is translated as CASSSTSGTGDGDTQYF.